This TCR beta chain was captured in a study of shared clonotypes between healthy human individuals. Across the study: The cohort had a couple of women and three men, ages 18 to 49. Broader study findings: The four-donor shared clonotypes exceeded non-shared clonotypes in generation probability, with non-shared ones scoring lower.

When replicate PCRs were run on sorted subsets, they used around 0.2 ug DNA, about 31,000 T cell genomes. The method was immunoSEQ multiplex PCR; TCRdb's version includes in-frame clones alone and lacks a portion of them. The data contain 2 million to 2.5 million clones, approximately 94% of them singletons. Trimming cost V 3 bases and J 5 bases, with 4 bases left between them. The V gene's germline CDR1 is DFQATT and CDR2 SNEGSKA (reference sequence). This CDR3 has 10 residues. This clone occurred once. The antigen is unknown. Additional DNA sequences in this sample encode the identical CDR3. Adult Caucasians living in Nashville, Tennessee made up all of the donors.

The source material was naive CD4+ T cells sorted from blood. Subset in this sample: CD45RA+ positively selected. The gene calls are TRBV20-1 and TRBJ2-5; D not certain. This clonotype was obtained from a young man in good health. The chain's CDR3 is CSARDETQYF. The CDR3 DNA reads TGCAGTGCTAGGGATGAGACCCAGTACTTC.